The rows below give T cell receptor beta chains drawn from one sample of a study of T cells in Graves' hyperthyroidism and ophthalmopathy. TCRdb reprocessed the multiplex PCR reads via MiXCR and lists one record per CDR3 protein. The repertoire consists of about 690,000 distinct CDR3 sequences, with around 15% occurring once and the leading ten covering about 14%. The specimen sequenced was blood. The receptors were gathered from a man over 45 with Graves' hyperthyroidism. Each CDR3 is given with its conserved first and last residue. The order of the fields is clone size, D gene, V gene, J gene, CDR3 protein, CDR3 DNA. D genes are given only for firm matches. Only some rows state a clone size, as once, few, many or a class for expanded clones.

few	TRBD2	TRBV20-1	TRBJ2-7	CSARVASGNIEQYF	TGCAGTGCTAGAGTGGCTAGCGGGAATATCGAGCAGTACTTC
few	NA	TRBV19	TRBJ1-5	CASSIEGRNQPQHF	TGTGCCAGTAGTATAGAAGGCCGCAATCAGCCCCAGCATTTT
few	NA	TRBV29-1	TRBJ2-3	CSVERADTQYF	TGCAGCGTTGAGAGGGCAGATACGCAGTATTTT
once	NA	TRBV5-4	TRBJ2-7	CASSLTQAGSYEQYF	TGTGCCAGCAGCTTGACCCAGGCAGGGTCCTACGAGCAGTACTTC
NA	NA	TRBV10-2	TRBJ2-5	CASSDFQGMKETQYF	TGCGCCAGCAGTGATTTTCAGGGGATGAAAGAGACCCAGTACTTC
NA	NA	TRBV19	TRBJ1-3	CASSSTFSGNTIYF	TGTGCCAGTAGTTCGACCTTCTCTGGAAACACCATATATTTT
NA	TRBD1	TRBV24-1	TRBJ2-3	CATSDRGFKRTDTQYF	TGTGCCACCAGTGACAGGGGGTTCAAGAGGACAGATACGCAGTATTTT
NA	TRBD1	TRBV7-2	TRBJ1-4	CASSPGGGGREKLFF	TGTGCCAGCAGCCCAGGGGGGGGTGGGAGGGAAAAACTGTTTTTT
few	NA	TRBV29-1	TRBJ2-6	CSIRTPFSGRSPSGANVLTF	TGCAGCATTCGAACGCCGTTTTCAGGGAGATCCCCCTCTGGGGCCAACGTCCTGACTTTC
NA	NA	TRBV19	TRBJ2-1	CASSAPARGIYNEQFF	TGTGCCAGTAGCGCGCCGGCCAGGGGCATCTACAATGAGCAGTTCTTC
many	TRBD2	TRBV11-2	TRBJ2-3	CASGPLAGGTDTQYF	TGTGCCAGCGGTCCCCTAGCGGGAGGCACAGATACGCAGTATTTT
many	TRBD1	TRBV6-1	TRBJ2-7	CASSTWDRVYEQYF	TGTGCCAGCAGTACCTGGGACAGAGTCTACGAGCAGTACTTC
many	NA	TRBV10-3	TRBJ2-5	CAQSSGDGETQYF	TGTGCCCAATCTTCGGGGGACGGGGAGACCCAGTACTTC
few	NA	TRBV3-1	TRBJ2-3	CASSQGGSSVTDTQYF	TGTGCCAGCAGCCAAGGAGGGTCTTCTGTTACAGATACGCAGTATTTT
many	TRBD2	TRBV7-8	TRBJ2-1	CASSPRSGISSYNEQFF	TGTGCCAGCAGCCCCCGTAGCGGGATTAGCTCCTACAATGAGCAGTTCTTC
many	NA	TRBV7-8	TRBJ2-1	CASRPGRRNEQFF	TGTGCCAGCAGGCCAGGGCGGCGGAATGAGCAGTTCTTC
many	NA	TRBV28	TRBJ2-7	CASRDDWRGYEQYF	TGTGCCAGCAGGGACGACTGGCGGGGCTACGAGCAGTACTTC
many	NA	TRBV12-3/TRBV12-4	TRBJ1-2	CASSFEGYGYTF	TGTGCCAGCAGTTTTGAGGGGTATGGCTACACCTTC